These 22 T cell receptor beta chains originate from one sample sequenced in a study of blood T cell repertoires in COVID-19. Using immunoSEQ multiplex PCR, the repertoire was profiled, and TCRdb retains in-frame clones only, with some absent. The table has over 250,000 clones, just under 90% seen once; the top ten hold under 2.5%. The sequenced sample consisted of PBMCs or T cells enriched from blood (not recorded which). The receptor set was obtained from a woman aged 55-69 years who had recovered from COVID-19.

The chain has TRBV9 and TRBJ2-3; no clear D gene. V gave up 7 bases and J gave up 2 bases, with 11 bases separating them. The CDR3 consists of 13 residues. Germline V gene sequence: CDR1 SGDLS, CDR2 YYNGEE. DNA for the CDR3: TGTGCCAGCGACTCCGGCTACACAGATACGCAGTATTTT. Protein product: CASDSGYTDTQYF.

The chain joins TRBV7-8 to TRBJ2-7; TRBD2 might be the D (6 bases). There are 13 residues in the CDR3. The germline gives CDR1 SGHVS, CDR2 FQNEAQ. V shed 0 bases and J shed 7 bases, with 10 bases lying between them. DNA of the CDR3: TGTGCCAGCAGCTTAGCTCGGAGGGGTGAGCAGTACTTC. As protein: CASSLARRGEQYF.

A single count supports this clone. The DNA for the CDR3 is TGTGCCAGTAGTCTATATAACTCTGGAAACACCATATATTTT. This translates into CASSLYNSGNTIYF. This chain links TRBV19 with TRBJ1-3; D ambiguous. The CDR3 spans 14 residues. The ends were cut back, 5 bases at V and 0 bases at J, with 8 bases in the middle. CDR1 and CDR2 from the germline V gene are LNHDA and SQIVND (reference sequence).

The V and J genes are TRBV28 and TRBJ1-6; D not certain. The V gene lost 4 bases and the J gene lost 0 bases, with 16 bases spanning the gap. The CDR3 is 18 residues long. Germline CDR1 is MDHEN and CDR2 is SYDVKM. The CDR3 spells CASSYDQTPSSYNSPLHF. For the CDR3, the DNA is TGTGCCAGCAGTTACGACCAGACACCGAGCTCCTATAATTCACCCCTCCACTTT.

The chain links TRBV7-3 to TRBJ2-7, with a possible D match to TRBD1 (6 bases). Germline values: CDR1 SGHTA, CDR2 FQGTGA. V shed 5 bases and J shed 7 bases, with 21 bases lying between them. This CDR3 comprises 15 residues. CDR3 protein: CASSPRGHGDEEQYF. In nucleotides, the CDR3 is TGTGCCAGCAGCCCTCGGGGACACGGAGACGAGGAGCAGTACTTC.

The chain recombines TRBV28 with TRBJ1-2, with D unresolved. The germline V and J ends were trimmed by 4 bases and 3 bases, with 6 bases remaining between them. Germline V lookup: CDR1 MDHEN, CDR2 SYDVKM. This CDR3 has 12 amino acids. The CDR3 nucleotides read TGTGCCAGCAGTTCACGGGACTATGGCTACACCTTC. Protein: CASSSRDYGYTF.

The chain couples TRBV18 to TRBJ2-7; 8 bases line up with TRBD2. The CDR3 has 15 amino acids. CDR1 is KGHSH, CDR2 LQKENI, per germline. V dropped 6 bases and J dropped 4; count of bases not matched to a gene: 11. The CDR3 DNA reads TGTGCCAGCTCGCCTGGGGGCGGGAGGATATACGAGCAGTACTTC. Protein: CASSPGGGRIYEQYF.

The chain uses TRBV29-1 and TRBJ2-7; weak D call: TRBD1 (5 bases). Trimming removed 7 bases at V and 2 bases at J, with 15 bases between. Germline V CDR1 and CDR2: SQVTM, ANQGSEA. This CDR3 has 13 amino acids. CDR3 region: CSDEQDPPYEQYF. In nucleotides, the CDR3 is TGCAGCGACGAACAGGATCCCCCCTACGAGCAGTACTTC.

This chain uses TRBV19 with TRBJ1-5, with TRBD1 identical over 7 bases. V lost 5 bases to trimming and J lost 1 base; unmatched junction nucleotides: 8. The V gene's germline CDR1 is LNHDA and CDR2 SQIVND (reference sequence). The CDR3 runs 16 residues. CDR3 DNA sequence: TGTGCCAGTAGTGTTACAGGGGTGGGGAGCAATCAGCCCCAGCATTTT. This sequence encodes CASSVTGVGSNQPQHF. Based on the CDR3 plus reference TRBV19 and TRBJ1-5, the full variable domain is DGGITQSPKYLFRKEGQNVTLSCEQNLNHDAMYWYRQDPGQGLRLIYYSQIVNDFQKGDIAEGYSVSREKKESFPLTVTSAQKNPTAFYLCASSVTGVGSNQPQHFGDGTRLSIL.

This clone was detected once. The CDR3 here is CASSLAGGFTEAFF. Here the CDR3 DNA reads TGTGCCAGCAGTTTAGCTGGGGGCTTTACTGAAGCTTTCTTT. This chain joins TRBV28 and TRBJ1-1, with D possibly TRBD1 on 6 matching bases. Germline V lookup: CDR1 MDHEN, CDR2 SYDVKM. V dropped 2 bases and J dropped 5 bases, with 12 bases sitting between them. The CDR3 totals 14 residues.

The genes are TRBV3-1 (or the pseudogene TRBV3-2) and TRBJ2-5, with D perhaps matching TRBD2 (5 bases). Germline V CDR1 and CDR2: LGHDT, YNNKEL (reference sequence). With 0 bases removed from V and 5 bases from J, the gap between germline ends came to 13 bases. This CDR3 region has 15 residues. CDR3 nucleotide sequence: TGTGCCAGCAGCCAAGACGGGGTGATGGGGGAGACCCAGTACTTC. Its protein is CASSQDGVMGETQYF.

The V and J genes are TRBV15 and TRBJ1-3, with TRBD1 as a possible D gene (6 bases). Germline-derived CDR1 and CDR2 are LNHNV and YYDKDF (reference sequence). Between the trimmed V and J ends, which lost 0 bases and 4 bases, there was a span of 13 bases. The CDR3 totals 16 residues. Written as DNA, the CDR3 is TGTGCCACCAGCAGAGATCTCCAAACAGGGGGAAACACCATATATTTT. It translates to CATSRDLQTGGNTIYF.

This clone occurred once. The V call is TRBV19, the J call TRBJ1-1, with 9 nucleotides matching TRBD1. Germline V CDR1 and CDR2: LNHDA, SQIVND (reference sequence). This CDR3 comprises 14 residues. V lost 7 bases to trimming and J lost 4 bases; unmatched junction nucleotides: 7. The CDR3 sequence is CASNTGGASTEAFF. In DNA, the CDR3 is TGTGCCAGTAACACAGGGGGCGCGTCCACTGAAGCTTTCTTT.

The J gene is TRBJ2-7, the V gene TRBV27; TRBD2 aligns across 8 bases. The CDR3 length is 16 residues. Trimming at V came to 8 bases and at J to 6 bases, leaving 18 bases not matched to a gene. Germline V gives CDR1 MNHEY, CDR2 SMNVEV (reference sequence). In DNA, the CDR3 is TGTGCCAGCTGGACACGGTACCGGCGGGAGGTTAGCGAGCAGTACTTC. Its protein product is CASWTRYRREVSEQYF.

The rearrangement uses TRBV27 and TRBJ2-7, with 9 bases aligning to TRBD1. This CDR3 is built from 17 residues. V trimming: 6 bases; J trimming: 6 bases; junction bases outside the gene matches: 18. Germline V CDR1 and CDR2: MNHEY, SMNVEV (reference sequence). The DNA of the CDR3 is TGTGCCAGCAGGGCCGGACAGGGGCGGATAAATGAGTTCGAGCAGTACTTC. This translates into CASRAGQGRINEFEQYF.

This sequence joins TRBV5-1 and TRBJ2-2; a weak D match, TRBD1 (6 bases). Trimming left V 1 base short and J 6 bases short, with 7 bases between. The CDR3 runs to 13 residues. CDR1 and CDR2 (germline): SGHRS, YFSETQ. CDR3 nucleotide sequence: TGCGCCAGCAGCTTGTCAGGGGCCGGGGAGCTGTTTTTT. As protein: CASSLSGAGELFF. Full variable domain (rest looked up from reference TRBV5-1 and TRBJ2-2): KAGVTQTPRYLIKTRGQQVTLSCSPISGHRSVSWYQQTPGQGLQFLFEYFSETQRNKGNFPGRFSGRQFSNSRSEMNVSTLELGDSALYLCASSLSGAGELFFGEGSRLTVL.

The count of this clone is one. The chain carries TRBV21-1 and TRBJ2-5; TRBD1 is the table's D call, not checked against the DNA. TRBV21-1 is recorded as a pseudogene. The CDR3 is made up of 15 amino acids. The CDR3 nucleotides read TGTGCCAGCAGCAGGGGACAGGCTTGGGGCGAGACCCAGTACTTC. It specifies CASSRGQAWGETQYF.

CDR3 bases: TGTGCCAGCAGCCCTTCGAGGCTCAATGAGCAGTTCTTC. Translated: CASSPSRLNEQFF. The chain joins TRBV11-3 to TRBJ2-1; D is unclear. This CDR3 spans 13 amino acids. Germline CDR1 SGHNT, CDR2 YENEEA. Between the trimmed V and J ends, which lost 5 bases and 6 bases, there was a span of 11 bases.

The V and J genes are TRBV5-1 and TRBJ1-2; 12 bases are a match to TRBD1. Germline CDR1 is SGHRS and CDR2 is YFSETQ. The CDR3 extends over 17 amino acids. The V and J ends lost 4 bases and 4 bases, in that order; junction bases with no gene match: 11. CDR3 bases: TGCGCCAGCAGCCTCGGGACAGGGGGCTCTCTTAGCTATGGCTACACCTTC. Its protein product is CASSLGTGGSLSYGYTF.

This chain links TRBV6-4 with TRBJ2-1; possible D gene TRBD1, 6 bases. Germline lookup yields CDR1 MRHNA and CDR2 SNTAGT. This CDR3 has 14 amino acids. The V and J ends lost 5 bases and 3 bases respectively, with 11 bases between them. CDR3 DNA sequence: TGTGCCAGCAGTCGGGAAGGGGGCTACAATGAGCAGTTCTTC. This encodes CASSREGGYNEQFF.

V usage is TRBV10-1 and J usage is TRBJ2-1; 11 nucleotides align to TRBD2. Per germline, CDR1 WNHNN and CDR2 SYGVQD (reference sequence). The CDR3 totals 16 residues. V lost 3 bases and J lost 3; bases outside the gene matches: 4. The CDR3 spells CASSDPTSGGYNEQFF. CDR3 DNA: TGCGCCAGCAGTGACCCAACTAGCGGGGGCTACAATGAGCAGTTCTTC.

This clone has more than one count but fewer than ten. The V and J genes are TRBV28 and TRBJ2-5; tentatively, D is TRBD1 (6 bases). The germline CDR1 and CDR2 sequences are MDHEN and SYDVKM. This CDR3 contains 15 residues. V shed 3 bases and J shed 2 bases, with 13 bases lying between them. DNA for the CDR3: TGTGCCAGCAGTTTCGGCACAGGGCCACAAGAGACCCAGTACTTC. This translates into CASSFGTGPQETQYF.